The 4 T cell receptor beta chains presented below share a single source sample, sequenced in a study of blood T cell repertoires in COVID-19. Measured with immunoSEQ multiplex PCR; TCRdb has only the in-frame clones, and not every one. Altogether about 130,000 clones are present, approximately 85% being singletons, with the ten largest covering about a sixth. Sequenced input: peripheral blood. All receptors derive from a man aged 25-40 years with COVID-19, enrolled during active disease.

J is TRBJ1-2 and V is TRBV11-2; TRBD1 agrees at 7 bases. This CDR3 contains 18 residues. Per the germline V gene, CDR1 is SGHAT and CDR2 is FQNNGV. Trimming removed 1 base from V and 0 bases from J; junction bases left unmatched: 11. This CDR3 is CASSLGGGSSKANYGYTF. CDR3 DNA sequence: TGTGCCAGCAGCTTAGGAGGGGGCTCATCCAAAGCTAACTATGGCTACACCTTC.

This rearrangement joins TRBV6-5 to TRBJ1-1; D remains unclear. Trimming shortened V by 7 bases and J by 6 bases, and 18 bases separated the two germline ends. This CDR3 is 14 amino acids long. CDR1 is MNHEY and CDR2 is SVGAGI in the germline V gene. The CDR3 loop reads CASTMLSGVSEAFF. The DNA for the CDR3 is TGTGCCAGCACTATGCTTAGCGGTGTGTCTGAAGCTTTCTTT.

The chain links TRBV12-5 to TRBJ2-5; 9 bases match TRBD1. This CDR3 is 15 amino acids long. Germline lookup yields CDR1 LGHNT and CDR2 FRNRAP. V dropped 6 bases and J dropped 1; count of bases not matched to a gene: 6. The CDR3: CASGPGQGSQETQYF. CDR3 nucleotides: TGTGCTAGTGGACCGGGACAGGGATCCCAAGAGACCCAGTACTTC.

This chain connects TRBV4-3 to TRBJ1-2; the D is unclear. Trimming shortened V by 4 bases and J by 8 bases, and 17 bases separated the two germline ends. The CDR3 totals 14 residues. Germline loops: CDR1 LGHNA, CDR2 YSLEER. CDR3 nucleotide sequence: TGCGCCAGCAGCCCGACATTAGAAGCCTTAGGCTACACCTTC. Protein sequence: CASSPTLEALGYTF.